The present T cell receptor (beta chain) was sequenced within a study of OX40 agonist ivuxolimab in advanced cancers. Overall study context: Participants, 75% to 85% male, averaged roughly 59 years of age, ranging from roughly 23 to 90. Points from the study as a whole: Expanded clones belonging to CD8+ T cells outnumbered, on average, those of CD4+. Among the lowest peripheral clonal expansion occurred in 0.1-3.0 mg/kg partial responders.

Only in-frame clones appear in the TCRdb table, and some are missing; sequencing was by immunoSEQ multiplex PCR. The table records roughly 52,000 clones, approximately 80% of them present only once. Anyone with autoimmune disease history or systemic immunosuppression was excluded. Regarding this clone: Its antigen is unidentified.

This CDR3 is 16 amino acids long. Germline CDR1 is SGHAT and CDR2 is FQNNGV. V was clipped by 4 bases and J by 2 bases, with 18 bases between them. The clonotype originates from an adult with an advanced solid tumor such as melanoma, head and neck, liver or kidney cancer. The genes are TRBV11-2 and TRBJ2-7, with D maybe TRBD2 (6 bases). Sample: CD4+ or CD8+ T cells sorted from blood, taken in a trial of the OX40 agonist ivuxolimab. The CDR3 here is CASSSVWGGVAYEQYF. As DNA, the CDR3 is TGTGCCAGCAGCTCCGTCTGGGGAGGAGTCGCCTACGAGCAGTACTTC.